This record concerns one T cell receptor (beta chain) sequence. The CDR3 sequence is 13 residues long. Germline V lookup: CDR1 GTSNPN, CDR2 SVGIG (reference sequence). Trimming took 0 bases from V and 1 from J, leaving 7 bases between them. These data come from a study of T cell repertoires in cytomegalovirus infection. TCRdb reprocessed the reads with MiXCR, giving one entry per CDR3 protein. The table shows over 150,000 distinct CDR3 sequences, with about a sixth occurring only once. The chain is built from TRBV30 and TRBJ2-7, with D unclear. The receptor was isolated from a human donor in good health (CMV status not recorded). Some clones in this sample may be carry-over from other donors' samples. Sequenced material: CD8+ T cells from PBMCs. CDR3 sequence: CAWSVPESYEQYF. CDR3 nucleotide sequence: TGTGCCTGGAGTGTCCCCGAATCCTACGAGCAGTACTTC.